A single sample gave rise to the 27 T cell receptor beta chains below, sequenced in a study of OX40 agonist ivuxolimab in advanced cancers. Assay: immunoSEQ multiplex PCR; the TCRdb copy retains only in-frame clones and omits some. The sample lists around 50,000 clones, around 90% occurring once. The sample was CD4+ or CD8+ T cells sorted from blood, taken in a trial of the OX40 agonist ivuxolimab. The receptors come from an adult with an advanced solid tumor such as melanoma, head and neck, liver or kidney cancer.

V is TRBV19 and J is TRBJ2-3; 10 positions match TRBD1. The germline V gene encodes CDR1 LNHDA and CDR2 SQIVND (reference sequence). J was trimmed by 4 bases and V by 10 bases; bases with no gene match: 11. The CDR3 has 15 amino acids. This CDR3 reads CAISRGTGEPDTQYF. The CDR3 coding sequence is TGTGCCATCTCGCGCGGGACAGGGGAACCAGATACGCAGTATTTT.

The J gene is TRBJ1-4, the V gene TRBV12-2. TRBV12-2 is termed a pseudogene. This CDR3 has 16 amino acids. CDR3 DNA: TGTGCAAGTCGCGTTATGACCGGGAGGATTAATGAAAAACTGTTTTTT. Residues: CASRVMTGRINEKLFF.

The chain is built from TRBV5-6 and TRBJ2-3; no firm D call. Germline CDR1 reads SGHDT; CDR2 reads YYEEEE. With 2 bases removed from V and 1 base from J, the gap between germline ends came to 11 bases. This CDR3 comprises 15 residues. The CDR3 nucleotides are TGTGCCAGCAGCTTACGGGCCCTAGGCACAGATACGCAGTATTTT. It translates to CASSLRALGTDTQYF.

This rearrangement joins TRBV6-5 to TRBJ2-2; 7 bases are shared with TRBD2. There are 14 residues in the CDR3. Germline CDR1 reads MNHEY; CDR2 reads SVGAGI. J lost 6 bases, V lost 7 bases, and 8 bases had no gene match. CDR3 in amino acids: CASNQRDSAGELFF. CDR3 coding DNA: TGTGCCAGCAATCAGCGGGACTCCGCCGGGGAGCTGTTTTTT.

The chain links TRBV19 to TRBJ2-5; D not certain. V lost 3 bases to trimming and J lost 5 bases, with 7 bases between them. This CDR3 has 12 amino acids. Germline V gene data show CDR1 as LNHDA and CDR2 as SQIVND (reference sequence). The CDR3 reads CASSINGETQYF. CDR3 sequence (DNA): TGTGCCAGTAGTATCAACGGGGAGACCCAGTACTTC.

The V call is TRBV7-2, the J call TRBJ2-1; 8 nucleotides match TRBD1. Germline V gene lookup returns CDR1 SGHTA and CDR2 FQGNSA. This CDR3 has 15 amino acids. After removal of 4 bases from V and 11 bases from J, the junction contained 13 bases not matched to a gene. CDR3 sequence: CASSSSGTGSSQQFF. The CDR3 DNA sequence: TGTGCCAGCAGCTCGTCCGGGACAGGATCTAGTCAGCAGTTCTTC.

The J gene is TRBJ2-7, the V gene TRBV6-5; 7 nucleotides match TRBD1. Per the germline V gene, CDR1 is MNHEY and CDR2 is SVGAGI. CDR3 length: 14 residues. Losses at the gene ends were 5 bases for V and 3 bases for J; bases not matched to a gene: 7. For the CDR3, the DNA is TGTGCCAGCAGTGGGATGGGACAGAACTACGAGCAGTACTTC. Translation gives CASSGMGQNYEQYF.

This clone was detected once. The rearrangement uses TRBV6-6 and TRBJ1-5; D call uncertain. V shed 6 bases and J shed 7 bases, with 13 bases lying between them. Per germline, CDR1 MNHNY and CDR2 SVGAGI (reference sequence). The CDR3 is 13 residues long. The CDR3 sequence: CASSDRMYQPQHF. CDR3 DNA: TGTGCCAGCAGCGACCGAATGTACCAGCCCCAGCATTTT.

The rearrangement uses TRBV5-1 and TRBJ2-1; tentatively, D is TRBD2 (6 bases). The ends were cut back, 4 bases at V and 6 bases at J, with 14 bases in the middle. CDR3 length: 14 residues. Germline V CDR1 and CDR2: SGHRS, YFSETQ. CDR3 coding DNA: TGCGCCAGCAGCCTCTGGGGGACTTCCAATGAGCAGTTCTTC. Its protein is CASSLWGTSNEQFF. Variable domain in full (rest from reference TRBV5-1 and TRBJ2-1): KAGVTQTPRYLIKTRGQQVTLSCSPISGHRSVSWYQQTPGQGLQFLFEYFSETQRNKGNFPGRFSGRQFSNSRSEMNVSTLELGDSALYLCASSLWGTSNEQFFGPGTRLTVL.

The chain is built from TRBV5-6 and TRBJ1-2, with a tentative D call TRBD1 (6 bases). The ends were cut back, 1 base at V and 5 bases at J, with 9 bases in the middle. The CDR3 is made up of 13 amino acids. Per germline, CDR1 SGHDT and CDR2 YYEEEE. The CDR3: CASSLQGQYGYTF. The CDR3 DNA sequence: TGTGCCAGCAGCTTGCAGGGACAATATGGCTACACCTTC.

The chain links TRBV28 to TRBJ2-2; D is ambiguous. The CDR3 sequence is 13 residues long. Trimming took 5 bases from V and 0 from J, leaving 4 bases between them. The V gene's germline CDR1 is MDHEN and CDR2 SYDVKM. CDR3 in amino acids: CASSPPNTGELFF. The CDR3 bases are TGTGCCAGCAGTCCCCCGAACACCGGGGAGCTGTTTTTT. The entire variable domain, with the rest obtained from reference TRBV28 and TRBJ2-2, is as follows: DVKVTQSSRYLVKRTGEKVFLECVQDMDHENMFWYRQDPGLGLRLIYFSYDVKMKEKGDIPEGYSVSREKKERFSLILESASTNQTSMYLCASSPPNTGELFFGEGSRLTVL.

For the CDR3, the DNA is TGTGCCAGCAGCTCCTCGCCTAATATGAACACTGAAGCTTTCTTT. Encoded protein: CASSSSPNMNTEAFF. The chain joins TRBV7-3 to TRBJ1-1; D remains ambiguous. CDR3 length: 15 residues. CDR1 is SGHTA, CDR2 FQGTGA, per germline. The V and J ends lost 4 bases and 0 bases respectively, with 12 bases between them.

The chain combines TRBV2 with TRBJ2-7, with 9 bases identical to TRBD1. In germline, CDR1 is SNHLY, CDR2 FYNNEI. The V gene end was trimmed by 7 bases and the J gene end by 3 bases; junction bases not matched to a gene: 7. The CDR3 loop spans 14 amino acids. The CDR3 region has the DNA TGTGCCAGCAAGGAGGGACAGGGCAACTACGAGCAGTACTTC. Translation: CASKEGQGNYEQYF.

The sample holds a few counts of this clone. The chain carries TRBV6-1 and TRBJ2-1; 8 positions match TRBD2. The germline gives CDR1 MNHNS, CDR2 SASEGT. There are 15 residues in the CDR3. V was pared by 1 base and J by 5 bases, with 4 bases of the junction left unmatched. This CDR3 is CASSEGAGGDNEQFF. CDR3 DNA sequence: TGTGCCAGCAGTGAAGGGGCGGGAGGAGACAATGAGCAGTTCTTC.

This clone appeared a single time. This sequence joins TRBV19 and TRBJ2-5; TRBD1 matches at 7 bases. Germline V lookup: CDR1 LNHDA, CDR2 SQIVND (reference sequence). The CDR3 has 16 amino acids. V gave up 10 bases and J gave up 5 bases; unmatched junction bases: 19. The CDR3 is CATHETGSTAWETQYF. For the CDR3, the DNA is TGTGCCACTCACGAGACAGGGTCCACCGCCTGGGAGACCCAGTACTTC.

This chain uses TRBV7-9 with TRBJ2-2; D might be TRBD2 (5 bases). CDR1 and CDR2 from the germline V gene are SEHNR and FQNEAQ (reference sequence). The CDR3 is made up of 13 amino acids. The ends were cut back, 10 bases at V and 1 base at J, with 10 bases in the middle. CDR3 region: CATPGLNTGELFF. The DNA for the CDR3 is TGTGCCACCCCCGGACTGAACACCGGGGAGCTGTTTTTT.

The V call is TRBV5-4, the J call TRBJ2-2; 9 nucleotides agree with TRBD1. CDR1 is SGHNT, CDR2 YYREEE, per germline (reference sequence). Losses at the gene ends were 4 bases for V and 9 bases for J; bases not matched to a gene: 4. There are 13 residues in the CDR3. In nucleotides, the CDR3 is TGTGCCAGCAGCATCGGGACAGGGCGGGAGCTGTTTTTT. The encoded protein is CASSIGTGRELFF.

DNA for the CDR3: TGTGCCAGCAGCTTAGCGGGAGGTCTCCGGGTCACGCAGTATTTT. Translating gives CASSLAGGLRVTQYF. J is TRBJ2-3 and V is TRBV7-8; weak D call: TRBD2 (6 bases). The CDR3 covers 15 residues. The germline V gene has CDR1 SGHVS and CDR2 FQNEAQ. V was trimmed by 0 bases and J by 9 bases, leaving 16 bases between them.

The chain recombines TRBV5-1 with TRBJ1-4; perhaps TRBD1 as D (6 bases). The CDR3 totals 14 residues. Between the trimmed V and J ends, which lost 0 bases and 11 bases, there was a span of 14 bases. The germline V gene has CDR1 SGHRS and CDR2 YFSETQ. The CDR3 spells CASSLEGGRQKLFF. The CDR3 DNA reads as TGCGCCAGCAGCTTGGAAGGGGGAAGACAGAAACTGTTTTTT.

CDR3 residues: CASSSTGDRRGVVFF. The CDR3 DNA reads as TGTGCCAGCAGTTCCACTGGGGACCGGCGGGGTGTGGTGTTTTTT. This chain links TRBV28 with TRBJ1-4; D possibly corresponds to TRBD1 (5 bases). The V and J ends lost 4 bases and 15 bases respectively, with 24 bases between them. The V gene's germline CDR1 is MDHEN and CDR2 SYDVKM. CDR3 length equals 15 residues. Full variable domain (missing parts from reference TRBV28 and TRBJ1-4): DVKVTQSSRYLVKRTGEKVFLECVQDMDHENMFWYRQDPGLGLRLIYFSYDVKMKEKGDIPEGYSVSREKKERFSLILESASTNQTSMYLCASSSTGDRRGVVFFGSGTQLSVL.

This clone was seen a single time. The CDR3 loop is CASSIAPSGVTQYF. The CDR3 nucleotides read TGTGCCAGCAGTATCGCACCCTCCGGCGTGACCCAGTACTTC. The chain links TRBV27 to TRBJ2-5, with D uncertain. Germline CDR1 is MNHEY and CDR2 is SMNVEV (reference sequence). Trimming took 5 bases from V and 7 from J, leaving 17 bases between them. CDR3 length: 14 amino acids.

The gene calls are TRBV28 and TRBJ2-7; possible D gene TRBD2, 5 bases. With 5 bases removed from V and 2 bases from J, the gap between germline ends came to 16 bases. The germline V gene has CDR1 MDHEN and CDR2 SYDVKM. This CDR3 is built from 15 residues. As DNA, the CDR3 is TGTGCCAGCAGTAATTCGGCGGACTCAACCTACGAGCAGTACTTC. It yields the protein CASSNSADSTYEQYF. Full variable domain (rest looked up from reference TRBV28 and TRBJ2-7): DVKVTQSSRYLVKRTGEKVFLECVQDMDHENMFWYRQDPGLGLRLIYFSYDVKMKEKGDIPEGYSVSREKKERFSLILESASTNQTSMYLCASSNSADSTYEQYFGPGTRLTVT.

In its sample, this clone ranks as medium-sized. V is TRBV28 and J is TRBJ2-1; maybe TRBD2 (5 bases). The V end lost 5 bases, the J end lost 10 bases, and 9 bases lay between the germline ends. The length of the CDR3 is 11 residues. CDR1 MDHEN and CDR2 SYDVKM come from the germline V gene. In nucleotides, the CDR3 is TGTGCCAGCAGTACGGACTGGGAGCAGTTCTTC. Its protein product is CASSTDWEQFF.

V gene TRBV27 combines with J gene TRBJ2-1, with 9 nucleotides matching TRBD1. The length of the CDR3 is 15 residues. Germline V gene data show CDR1 as MNHEY and CDR2 as SMNVEV (reference sequence). Trimming removed 5 bases from V and 7 bases from J; junction bases left unmatched: 9. The CDR3, as DNA: TGTGCCAGCAGTACCCGGGACAGGGCTTCAAATGAGCAGTTCTTC. This translates into CASSTRDRASNEQFF.

DNA of the CDR3: TGCGCCAGCAGCTTGCTAGGCAGCCAAGAGACCCAGTACTTC. Translated, it gives CASSLLGSQETQYF. The chain joins TRBV5-1 to TRBJ2-5; D is unresolved. V lost 1 base to trimming and J lost 1 base, with 8 bases between them. Germline V gives CDR1 SGHRS, CDR2 YFSETQ. The CDR3 sequence is 14 residues long.

The chain combines TRBV6-5 with TRBJ2-7; the match to TRBD1 covers 10 bases. The germline gives CDR1 MNHEY, CDR2 SVGAGI. This CDR3 is 15 amino acids long. With V trimmed by 5 bases and J by 4 bases, 8 bases remained unmatched. CDR3 nucleotide sequence: TGTGCCAGCAGTCCTGGGACAGGGGCTACTTACGAGCAGTACTTC. It translates to CASSPGTGATYEQYF.

This clone was seen only a few times. The chain couples TRBV11-2 to TRBJ1-4; TRBD1 is a possible D gene (6 bases). Germline CDR1 reads SGHAT; CDR2 reads FQNNGV. The CDR3 is 13 residues long. The V end lost 3 bases, the J end lost 11 bases, and 13 bases lay between the germline ends. CDR3: CASSLSDSSKLFF. CDR3 bases: TGTGCCAGCAGCTTGTCGGACAGCTCGAAACTGTTTTTT.